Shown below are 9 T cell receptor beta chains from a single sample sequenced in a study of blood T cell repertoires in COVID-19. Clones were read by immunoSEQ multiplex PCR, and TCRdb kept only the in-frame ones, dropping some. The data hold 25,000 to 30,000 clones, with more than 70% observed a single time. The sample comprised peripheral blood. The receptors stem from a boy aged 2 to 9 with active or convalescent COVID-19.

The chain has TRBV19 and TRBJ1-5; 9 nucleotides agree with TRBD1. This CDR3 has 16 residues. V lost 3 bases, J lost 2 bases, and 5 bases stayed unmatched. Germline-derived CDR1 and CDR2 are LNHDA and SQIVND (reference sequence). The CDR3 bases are TGTGCCAGTAGTATCGGACAGGGGCGCGGCAATCAGCCCCAGCATTTT. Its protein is CASSIGQGRGNQPQHF.

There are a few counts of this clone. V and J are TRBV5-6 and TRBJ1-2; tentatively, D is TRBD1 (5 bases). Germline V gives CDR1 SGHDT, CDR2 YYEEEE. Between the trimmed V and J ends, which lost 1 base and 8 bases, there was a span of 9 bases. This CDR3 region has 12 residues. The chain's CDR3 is CASSLRTPGYTF. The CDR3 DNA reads TGTGCCAGCAGCTTGCGGACACCCGGCTACACCTTC.

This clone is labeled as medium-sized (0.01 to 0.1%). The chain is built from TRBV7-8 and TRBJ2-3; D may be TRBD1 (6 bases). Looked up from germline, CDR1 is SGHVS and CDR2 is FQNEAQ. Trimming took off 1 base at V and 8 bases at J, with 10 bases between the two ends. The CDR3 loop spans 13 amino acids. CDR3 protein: CASSLGDTGTQYF. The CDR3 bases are TGTGCCAGCAGCTTAGGGGACACGGGTACGCAGTATTTT.

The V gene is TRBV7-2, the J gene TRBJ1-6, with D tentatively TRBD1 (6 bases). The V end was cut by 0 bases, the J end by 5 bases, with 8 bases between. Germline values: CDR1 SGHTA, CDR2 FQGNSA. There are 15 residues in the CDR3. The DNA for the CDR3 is TGTGCCAGCAGCTTAGCAGGGGGGGATAATTCACCCCTCCACTTT. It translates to CASSLAGGDNSPLHF. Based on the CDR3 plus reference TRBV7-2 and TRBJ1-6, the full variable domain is GAGVSQSPSNKVTEKGKDVELRCDPISGHTALYWYRQSLGQGLEFLIYFQGNSAPDKSGLPSDRFSAERTGGSVSTLTIQRTQQEDSAVYLCASSLAGGDNSPLHFGNGTRLTVT.

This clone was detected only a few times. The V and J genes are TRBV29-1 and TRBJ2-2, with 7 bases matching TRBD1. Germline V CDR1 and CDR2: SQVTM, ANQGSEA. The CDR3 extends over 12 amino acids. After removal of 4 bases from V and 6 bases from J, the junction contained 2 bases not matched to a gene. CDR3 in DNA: TGCAGCGTTGGCCAGGGGGCCGGGGAGCTGTTTTTT. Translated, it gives CSVGQGAGELFF.

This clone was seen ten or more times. CDR3 loop: CASSLAAGGEAFF. The CDR3 DNA follows: TGTGCCAGCAGCTTAGCGGCCGGGGGTGAAGCTTTCTTT. The chain couples TRBV7-8 to TRBJ1-1; D is possibly TRBD1 (5 bases). Trimming removed 0 bases from V and 7 bases from J, with 9 bases in between. This CDR3 has 13 amino acids. CDR1 and CDR2 (germline): SGHVS, FQNEAQ.

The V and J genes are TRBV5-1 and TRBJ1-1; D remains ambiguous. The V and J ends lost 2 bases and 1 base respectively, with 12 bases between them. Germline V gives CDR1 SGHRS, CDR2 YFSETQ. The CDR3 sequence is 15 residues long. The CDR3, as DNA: TGCGCCAGCAGCTTATTACAGAGTTCGAACACTGAAGCTTTCTTT. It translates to CASSLLQSSNTEAFF.

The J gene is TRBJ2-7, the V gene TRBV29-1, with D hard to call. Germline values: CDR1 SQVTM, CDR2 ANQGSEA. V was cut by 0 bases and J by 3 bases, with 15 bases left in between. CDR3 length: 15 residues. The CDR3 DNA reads TGCAGCGTTGAAGATCAGGAAGGTGACATCTACGAGCAGTACTTC. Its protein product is CSVEDQEGDIYEQYF.

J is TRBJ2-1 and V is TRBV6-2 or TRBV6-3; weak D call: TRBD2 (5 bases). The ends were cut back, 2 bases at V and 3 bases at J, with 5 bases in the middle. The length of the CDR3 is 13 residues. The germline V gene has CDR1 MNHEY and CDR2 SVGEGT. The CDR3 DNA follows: TGTGCCAGCAGTTACCGGGGCTACAATGAGCAGTTCTTC. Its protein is CASSYRGYNEQFF.